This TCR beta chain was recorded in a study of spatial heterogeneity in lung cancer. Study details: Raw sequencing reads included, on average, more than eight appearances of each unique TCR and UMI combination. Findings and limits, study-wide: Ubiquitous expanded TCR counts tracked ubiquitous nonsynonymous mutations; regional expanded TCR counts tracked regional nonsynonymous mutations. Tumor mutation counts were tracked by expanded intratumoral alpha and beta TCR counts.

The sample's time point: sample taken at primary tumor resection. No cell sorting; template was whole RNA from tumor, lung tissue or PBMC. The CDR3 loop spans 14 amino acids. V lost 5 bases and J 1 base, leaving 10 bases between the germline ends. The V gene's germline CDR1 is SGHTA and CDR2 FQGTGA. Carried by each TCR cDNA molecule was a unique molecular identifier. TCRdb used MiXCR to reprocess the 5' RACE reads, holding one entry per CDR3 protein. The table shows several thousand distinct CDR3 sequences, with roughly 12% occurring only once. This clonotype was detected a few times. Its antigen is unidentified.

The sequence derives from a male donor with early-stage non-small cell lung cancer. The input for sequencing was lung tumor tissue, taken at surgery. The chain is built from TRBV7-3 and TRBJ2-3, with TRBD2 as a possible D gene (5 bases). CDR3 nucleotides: TGTGCCAGCAGCCCAATGCGGGGCACAGATACGCAGTATTTT. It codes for CASSPMRGTDTQYF.